This T cell receptor beta chain derives from a study of identical twins listed by TCRdb under 2016. Describing the broader study: TCR alpha and beta repertoires from monozygotic twins, unrelated adults of various ages and cord blood were deep-sequenced to test whether fetal clonotypes persist. To rule out contamination, the twin experiments were replicated at different times with different library preparation protocols. Overall results and qualifications from the work: A weaker excess of twin sharing was found in beta out-of-frame sequences because the signal-to-noise ratio was lowered by fewer shared sequences. Because the same donors could not be followed over many years, the conclusions depended on cross-sectional statistical analysis. Compared with coincidental sharing between unrelated individuals, out-of-frame TCR alpha sequences shared between twins showed an excess of sequences with low generation probability. Fewer insertions were carried by abundant cord blood beta clonotypes, a similar but weaker trend appeared in young adult naive repertoires, and no such trend appeared in memory repertoires. Recombination models systematically underestimated out-of-frame TCR alpha sharing in monozygotic twins but agreed with sharing between unrelated individuals. Invariant T cells such as MAIT and iNKT could partly confound zero-insertion analyses, although diverse VJ usage argued against such confounding for most clonotypes.

The junction shows trimming of 3 bases on V and 6 bases on J, and the gene matches do not reach 8 bases of it. From the cysteine through the phenylalanine, the CDR3 covers 15 amino acids. The DNA shown is the 45-base CDR3, in frame from base 1. CDR1 and CDR2 are read off the germline V gene as MDHEN and SYDVKM. On this clonotype itself: Which antigen it targets is not known. Nothing much larger sits one base from this clone, and base qualities are not available.

The library was built by means of 5' RACE. Sequencing was performed on an Illumina HiSeq 2000. Template switching added a universal primer binding site, and the final cDNA carried a unique molecular identifier that allowed TCR cDNA molecules to be counted accurately. Specific primers in the conserved constant-segment region were used to synthesize first-strand cDNA for the TCR alpha and beta chains. To control for contamination, every cDNA library was double barcoded, receiving both a SMART-Mk sample barcode and Illumina barcodes. Two successive PCR steps introduced TruSeq adapter sequences along with Illumina sample barcodes. The TCR alpha and beta cDNA libraries were sequenced on the Illumina HiSeq platform using custom primers. The study's processing was this. MiGEC was used to process raw reads and extract unique molecular identifiers, and MiXCR was used to find CDR3 positions. Recombination models were inferred per individual with the repgenHMM and IGoR tools using an EM algorithm. The tcR package in R was used for shared clonotype analysis, with sharing normalized by the product of cloneset sizes. To study raw recombination free of thymic and clonal selection effects, out-of-frame nonproductive sequences were analyzed. TCRdb handled the public reads itself, with Q25 trimming in fastp and clone calling in MiXCR, and kept productive beta chains. A single entry per CDR3 protein holds the most common genes and DNA from its merged rows. These V and J calls rely on TCRdb rather than the paper's analysis. This sample has more than 400,000 distinct CDR3 sequences in its table, and approximately 14% of those were observed once. The ten largest clones represent around 0.48% of the sample.

All donors were healthy Caucasians. The twin cohort consisted of three pairs of female monozygotic twins, all aged roughly 18 to 29 years. Positive isolation kits from Invitrogen were used to isolate CD4+ and CD8+ T cell populations. The sample was also linked to a second study, of yellow fever vaccine responses in identical twins. Drawing on the second study: The T cell response to vaccination in identical twins was reported by the authors to appear partly convergent and partly personalized. Focusing on identical twins, the study followed the T cell clones that responded to the vaccine, and did so with precision.

The sequenced sample was CD4+ T cells sorted from blood. The origin of this receptor is a young woman in good health. This receptor chain uses TRBV28 and TRBJ2-3; TRBD2 fits 8 bases in the junction. CDR3 loop: CASSFSPGGSDTQYF. The DNA sequence is TGTGCCAGCAGTTTCTCCCCGGGGGGGTCGGATACGCAGTATTTT. The variable domain in full, with residues beyond the CDR3 obtained from the reference TRBV28 and TRBJ2-3 genes, is DVKVTQSSRYLVKRTGEKVFLECVQDMDHENMFWYRQDPGLGLRLIYFSYDVKMKEKGDIPEGYSVSREKKERFSLILESASTNQTSMYLCASSFSPGGSDTQYFGPGTRLTVL.